A single sample gave rise to the 6 T cell receptor beta chains below, sequenced in a study of T-cell reconstitution after alpha-beta-depleted transplantation in children (TCRdb year 2016). The treatment or condition tag for this specimen amounts to: allogeneic hematopoietic cell transplantation with graft depleted of TCRalphabeta T cells and CD19 B cells. The method behind the library was PCR. The reads were generated on an Illumina HiSeq 2500. To normalize quantification of the TCRbeta repertoire, the TCR libraries were built with molecular barcoding that relied on unique molecular identifiers. The public reads were reanalyzed by TCRdb: fastp trimming at Q25, MiXCR alignment, in-frame beta chains only. For every CDR3 protein sequence, its rows merge into one entry that carries the most common genes and DNA. Here the sample has roughly 420,000 distinct CDR3 sequences; about 17% occur a single time. The ten largest clonotypes hold 29% of the sample.

Sequences were derived from PBMCs, mostly from graft donor cells, sampled 360 days after TCRalphabeta/CD19-depleted stem cell transplant. The receptor source for this set is a boy under two years old who had a stem cell transplant for Wiskott-Aldrich syndrome, so the T cells may come from the graft donor.

This clonotype appeared a few times. The V call is TRBV7-2, the J call TRBJ2-2; 7 nucleotides line up with TRBD1. The CDR3 sequence is 17 residues long. CDR1 and CDR2 from the germline V gene are SGHTA and FQGNSA. With V trimmed by 4 bases and J by 3 bases, 11 bases remained unmatched. The CDR3 reads CASSSPRTGTYTGELFF. The DNA of the CDR3 is TGTGCCAGCAGCTCCCCCCGGACAGGCACATACACCGGGGAGCTGTTTTTT.

The sample holds a few counts of this clonotype. The gene calls are TRBV7-9 and TRBJ2-2; 7 bases align to TRBD1. The V gene's germline CDR1 is SEHNR and CDR2 FQNEAQ (reference sequence). The CDR3 runs to 15 residues. Trimming took 5 bases from V and 0 from J; bases not matched to a gene: 3. CDR3 sequence: CASSRQGSNTGELFF. CDR3 nucleotides: TGTGCCAGCAGCAGACAGGGCTCGAACACCGGGGAGCTGTTTTTT.

The chain joins TRBV30 to TRBJ1-2, with D possibly being TRBD1 (6 bases). Per the germline V gene, CDR1 is GTSNPN and CDR2 is SVGIG (reference sequence). This CDR3 is 14 amino acids long. V was clipped by 2 bases and J by 7 bases, with 17 bases between them. The CDR3 loop reads CAWSRKGQGSGYTF. CDR3 DNA: TGTGCCTGGAGTAGGAAAGGGCAGGGGAGTGGCTACACCTTC.

This sequence joins TRBV27 and TRBJ2-6; TRBD1 agrees at 8 bases. The CDR3 is 17 amino acids. Germline V lookup: CDR1 MNHEY, CDR2 SMNVEV (reference sequence). The V gene end was trimmed by 7 bases and the J gene end by 0 bases; junction bases not matched to a gene: 8. The CDR3 reads CASTRTGFNSGANVLTF. In DNA form, the CDR3 reads TGTGCCAGCACTCGGACAGGGTTTAACTCTGGGGCCAACGTCCTGACTTTC. The full variable domain, rest sourced from reference TRBV27 and TRBJ2-6, is EAQVTQNPRYLITVTGKKLTVTCSQNMNHEYMSWYRQDPGLGLRQIYYSMNVEVTDKGDVPEGYKVSRKEKRNFPLILESPSPNQTSLYFCASTRTGFNSGANVLTFGAGSRLTVL.

In this sample, this clonotype is medium-sized. The V call is TRBV24-1, the J call TRBJ2-1, with D perhaps TRBD1 or TRBD2 (6 bases each). Trimming took off 1 base at V and 4 bases at J, with 13 bases between the two ends. Germline V gives CDR1 KGHDR, CDR2 SFDVKD. The CDR3 consists of 16 residues. The CDR3 nucleotides are TGTGCCACCAGTGATTTAGGGGGGCGTGGGTACAATGAGCAGTTCTTC. It codes for CATSDLGGRGYNEQFF.

The gene calls are TRBV27 and TRBJ2-1; a weak D match, TRBD1 (6 bases). The CDR3 contains 15 residues. V dropped 6 bases and J dropped 4 bases, with 16 bases sitting between them. Germline V CDR1 and CDR2: MNHEY, SMNVEV (reference sequence). Written as DNA, the CDR3 is TGTGCCAGCAGCAATGACAGGCTGGGGTACAATGAGCAGTTCTTC. This encodes CASSNDRLGYNEQFF.